This T cell receptor beta chain derives from a study of a mutant IDH1 vaccine in newly diagnosed glioma. Specified time point: week 23, last vaccination. Each dose of the vaccine consisted of 300 ug of mutant IDH1 20-mer peptide, with topical imiquimod. Of note for this clone: Its antigen is currently unknown.

The ends were cut back, 6 bases at V and 2 bases at J, with 14 bases in the middle. This CDR3 has 14 amino acids. The V gene's germline CDR1 is SGHTA and CDR2 FQGNSA. The data were produced by immunoSEQ multiplex PCR, yet TCRdb's version contains in-frame clones alone and is incomplete. The sample holds tens of thousands of clones, approximately 72% seen once. This clonotype was obtained from a man aged 50-60 years with glioma. Sequences were derived from PBMCs, sampled from a glioma patient whose treatment included an IDH1 peptide vaccine. The gene calls are TRBV7-2 and TRBJ2-7; no reliable D call. The chain's CDR3 is CASRRILGPYEQYF. CDR3 DNA sequence: TGTGCCAGCAGACGGATCCTAGGCCCCTACGAGCAGTACTTC.